The clone carrying this T cell receptor beta chain was recorded at least ten times. Its antigen is undetermined. The library was built from roughly 400 ng RNA with molecular barcoded adaptors for alpha/delta and beta/gamma chains. One entry per CDR3 protein, called by TCRdb with MiXCR from the reads. The repertoire includes 50,000 to 65,000 distinct CDR3 sequences, around 18% of them detected once, and over 13% sits in the top ten. Germline assignment: CDR1 DFQATT and CDR2 SNEGSKA (reference sequence). Trimming took 5 bases from V and 6 from J; bases not matched to a gene: 18. CDR3 length equals 17 residues. The data are from a study of read filtering for tumor transcriptome and immune sequencing. The study, taken as a whole, reports: Sorted CD138-negative bone marrow cells were not purified T cells.

J is TRBJ2-3 and V is TRBV20-1; 9 bases line up with TRBD1. The sequence derives from a donor at least 40 years old with multiple myeloma. Sequencing used a population of CD138-negative cells sorted from bone marrow. DNA of the CDR3: TGCAGTGCTCGAGGACCTAGACAGGGGGACATTTCTGATACGCAGTATTTT. Translated: CSARGPRQGDISDTQYF.